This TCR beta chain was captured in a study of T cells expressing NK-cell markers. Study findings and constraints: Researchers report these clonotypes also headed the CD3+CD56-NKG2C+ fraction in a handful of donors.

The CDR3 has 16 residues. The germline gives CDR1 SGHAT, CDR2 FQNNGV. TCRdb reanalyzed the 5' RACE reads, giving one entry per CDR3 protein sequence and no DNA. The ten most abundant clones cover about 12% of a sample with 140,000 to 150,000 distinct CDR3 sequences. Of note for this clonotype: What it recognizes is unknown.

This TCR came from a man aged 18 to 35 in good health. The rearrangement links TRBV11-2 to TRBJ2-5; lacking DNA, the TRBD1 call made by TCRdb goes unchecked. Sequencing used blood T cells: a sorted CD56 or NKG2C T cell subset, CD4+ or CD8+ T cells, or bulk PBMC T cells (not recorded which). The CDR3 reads CASSSSGQGARETQYF.